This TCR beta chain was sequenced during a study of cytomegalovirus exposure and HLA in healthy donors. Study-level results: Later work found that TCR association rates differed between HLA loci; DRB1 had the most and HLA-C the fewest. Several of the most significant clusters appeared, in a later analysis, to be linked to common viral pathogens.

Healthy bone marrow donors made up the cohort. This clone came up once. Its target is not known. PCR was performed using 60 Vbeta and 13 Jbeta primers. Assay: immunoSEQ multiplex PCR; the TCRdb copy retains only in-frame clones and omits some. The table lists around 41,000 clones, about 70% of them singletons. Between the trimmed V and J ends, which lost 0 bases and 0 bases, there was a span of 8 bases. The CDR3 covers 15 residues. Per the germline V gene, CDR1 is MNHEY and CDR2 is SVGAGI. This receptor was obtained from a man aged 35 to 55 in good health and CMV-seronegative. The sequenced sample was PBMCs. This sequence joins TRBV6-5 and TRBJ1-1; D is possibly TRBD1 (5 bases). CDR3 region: CASSYSGLLNTEAFF. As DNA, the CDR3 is TGTGCCAGCAGTTACTCGGGACTCTTGAACACTGAAGCTTTCTTT.